This T cell receptor (delta chain) was recovered during a study of γδ T cells in repeated Plasmodium falciparum infection. Study as a whole: Timepoints: baseline, immediately before selected infections, and 21 days after every infection. Study-level results: Compared with Australian children, Malian Vdelta2-negative repertoires seemed more clonal, less diverse, less shared. Repeated controlled infections reportedly drove waves of new clonotype selection in Vdelta2-negative, mostly Vdelta1+, gammadelta repertoires.

Bulk repertoires came from Vgamma9/Vdelta2+ or Vdelta2-negative gammadelta T cells flow-sorted from PBMC. The CDR3 runs to 21 residues. CDR1 TSWWSYY and CDR2 QGS come from the germline V gene. Each sorted gammadelta sample had TRG and TRD chains sequenced. TCRdb re-called clones from the multiplex PCR reads via CATT. The table includes approximately 60,000 delta-chain clones, 1.7% detected once. This clone was found a few times. The antigen is not known. The TCRdb protein, from a much larger clone, departs from this DNA's translation at residues 12 and 17, likely by read error; the protein shown derives from the DNA.

The source material was gamma-delta T cells from blood. The sequence was obtained from a pool of human donors (malaria-infected and uninfected, not separated). V is TRDV1 and J is TRDJ1, with D possibly matching TRDD3 (7 bases). The CDR3 DNA is TGTGCTCTTAGGGAACTCGGTCCTACAGAGCTACCGGGGGATTGGTGCAATAAACTCATCTTT. The encoded protein is CALRELGPTELPGDWCNKLIF.